Listed below are T cell receptor beta chains from one sample, sequenced in a study of T-cell memory formation after mild COVID-19. TCRdb re-called the 5' RACE reads with MiXCR, one entry per CDR3 protein. The repertoire includes 350,000 to 450,000 distinct CDR3 sequences, 25% to 30% of them detected once, and approximately 12% sits in the top ten. Specimen: PBMCs or a T cell subset sorted from them (not recorded which). The receptor set was obtained from an adult woman who had mild COVID-19 (a few samples of this study predate the infection). Cell type and time point are not known. The CDR3 runs from the conserved cysteine through the conserved F or W. The D gene is left open where the match is weak.

>TRBV6-5|TRBD2
CASSYAGGGTYEQYF
>TRBV29-1|-
CSVRAAQETQYF
>TRBV7-2|-
CASSLETWGSNQPQHF
>TRBV5-1|-
CASRDPVISYNSPLHF
>TRBV5-4|-
CASSLAVASQETQYF
>TRBV7-9|TRBD1
CATRGQGDTQYF
>TRBV7-2|TRBD1
CASSLGTVETQYF
>TRBV12-3/TRBV12-4|TRBD2
CASTRKALANETQYF
>TRBV6-2/TRBV6-3|-
CASTEGNTGELFF
>TRBV6-1|-
CASMTGGSGANVLTF
>TRBV9|TRBD1
CASSVGGQGGETQYF
>TRBV4-3|-
CASSQDWFSRQETQYF
>TRBV7-8|-
CASSMGGSQHF
>TRBV12-3/TRBV12-4|-
CADRPFSGNTIYF
>TRBV9|-
CASSVDGRITDTQYF
>TRBV7-2|TRBD1
CASSTRGAGQGSYEQYF
>TRBV20-1|-
CSARDSADLSYEQYF